This entry features one T cell receptor (beta chain) sequence. Its antigen is as yet unknown. From the reads, TCRdb called clonotypes with MiXCR, one entry per CDR3 protein. The table shows fewer than 650,000 distinct CDR3 sequences, with approximately 40% occurring only once. The sample belongs to a study of T cell repertoires in cytomegalovirus infection. Study-wide results and caveats: HLA-C-restricted CMV clonotypes gave the most frequent clonotype in two of eight donors.

V lost 5 bases, J lost 7 bases, and 4 bases stayed unmatched. Germline CDR1 is DFQATT and CDR2 is SNEGSKA (reference sequence). The CDR3 is 13 amino acids. The chain employs TRBV20-1 and TRBJ2-1, with TRBD2 matching over 11 bases. The receptor's source is a human donor in good health (CMV status not recorded). Some clones in this sample may be carry-over from other donors' samples. The source was cultured PBMCs, collected from culture after CMV antigen stimulation. CDR3 coding DNA: TGCAGTGCTCCGGGACTAGCGGCGAATGAGCAGTTCTTC. Encoded protein: CSAPGLAANEQFF.